The source of this T cell receptor beta chain is a study of shared clonotypes between healthy human individuals. Across the study: The study enrolled a couple of women and three men aged 18 to 49. Three CD4 naive, three CD4 memory, two CD8 naive and one CD8 memory plate were used per donor. Study-wide points: In general, naive subsets displayed greater estimated richness than memory subsets did.

Note on this clone: Its cognate antigen is unknown.

The repertoire was sequenced with immunoSEQ multiplex PCR; TCRdb's copy has only in-frame clones and lacks some. This sample has approximately 500,000 clones; about 95% occur once, and the top ten carry 0.05% to 0.07%. The V and J ends lost 8 bases and 4 bases respectively, with 12 bases between them. The CDR3 covers 14 residues. The germline CDR1 and CDR2 sequences are WSHSY and SAAADI. The sample comprised naive CD4+ T cells sorted from blood. Stated subset: CD45RA+ positively selected. The sequence was collected from a woman younger than 45 in good health. J is TRBJ2-6 and V is TRBV10-2; D is unresolved. The CDR3 sequence: CASQTRAGANVLTF. The CDR3 bases are TGCGCCAGCCAAACACGGGCAGGGGCCAACGTCCTGACTTTC.